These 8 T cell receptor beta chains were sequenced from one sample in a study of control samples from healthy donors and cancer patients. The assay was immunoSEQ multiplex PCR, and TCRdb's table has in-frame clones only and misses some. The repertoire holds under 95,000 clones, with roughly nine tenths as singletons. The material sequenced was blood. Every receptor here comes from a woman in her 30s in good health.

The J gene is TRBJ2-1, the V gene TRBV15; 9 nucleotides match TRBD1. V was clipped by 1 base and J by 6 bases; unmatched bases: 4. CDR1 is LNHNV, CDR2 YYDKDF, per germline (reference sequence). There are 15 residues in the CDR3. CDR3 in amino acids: CATSRARQGGNEQFF. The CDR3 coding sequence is TGTGCCACCAGCAGAGCCCGACAGGGGGGCAATGAGCAGTTCTTC. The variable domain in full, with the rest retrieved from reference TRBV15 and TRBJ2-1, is DAMVIQNPRYQVTQFGKPVTLSCSQTLNHNVMYWYQQKSSQAPKLLFHYYDKDFNNEADTPDNFQSRRPNTSFCFLDIRSPGLGDTAMYLCATSRARQGGNEQFFGPGTRLTVL.

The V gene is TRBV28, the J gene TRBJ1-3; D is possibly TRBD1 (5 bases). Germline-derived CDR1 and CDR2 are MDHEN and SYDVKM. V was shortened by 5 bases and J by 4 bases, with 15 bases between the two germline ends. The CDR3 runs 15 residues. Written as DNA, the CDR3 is TGTGCCAGCAGTGCCGGGACCCCAAAGGGAAACACCATATATTTT. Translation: CASSAGTPKGNTIYF.

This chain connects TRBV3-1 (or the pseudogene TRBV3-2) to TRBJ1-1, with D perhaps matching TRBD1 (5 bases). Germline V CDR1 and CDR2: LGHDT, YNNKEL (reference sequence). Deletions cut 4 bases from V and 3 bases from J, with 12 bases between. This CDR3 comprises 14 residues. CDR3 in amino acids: CASSRTGEYTEAFF. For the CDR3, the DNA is TGTGCCAGCAGCCGAACGGGGGAGTACACTGAAGCTTTCTTT.

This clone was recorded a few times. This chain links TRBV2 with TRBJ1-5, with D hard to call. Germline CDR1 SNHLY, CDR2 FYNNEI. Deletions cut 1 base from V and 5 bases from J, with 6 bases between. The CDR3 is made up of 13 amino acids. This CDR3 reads CASSEGGYQPQHF. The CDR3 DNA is TGTGCCAGCAGTGAAGGGGGATATCAGCCCCAGCATTTT.

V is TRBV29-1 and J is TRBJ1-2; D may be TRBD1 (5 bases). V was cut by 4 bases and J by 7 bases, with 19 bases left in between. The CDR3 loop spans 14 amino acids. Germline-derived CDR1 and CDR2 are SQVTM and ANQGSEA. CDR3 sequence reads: CSVVVRASMSGYTF. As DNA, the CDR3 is TGCAGCGTTGTTGTCAGGGCCTCTATGAGTGGCTACACCTTC.

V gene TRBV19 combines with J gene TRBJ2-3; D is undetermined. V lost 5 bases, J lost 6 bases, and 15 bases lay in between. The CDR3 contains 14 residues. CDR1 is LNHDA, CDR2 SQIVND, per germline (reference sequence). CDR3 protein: CASSFRHKRDTQYF. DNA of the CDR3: TGTGCCAGTAGTTTTCGACACAAAAGGGATACGCAGTATTTT.

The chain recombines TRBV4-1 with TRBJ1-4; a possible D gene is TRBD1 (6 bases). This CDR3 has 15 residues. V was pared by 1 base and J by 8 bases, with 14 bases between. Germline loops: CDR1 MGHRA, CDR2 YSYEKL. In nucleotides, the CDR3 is TGCGCCAGCAGCCAAGGGATACTGGGGGGCGAAAAACTGTTTTTT. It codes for CASSQGILGGEKLFF.

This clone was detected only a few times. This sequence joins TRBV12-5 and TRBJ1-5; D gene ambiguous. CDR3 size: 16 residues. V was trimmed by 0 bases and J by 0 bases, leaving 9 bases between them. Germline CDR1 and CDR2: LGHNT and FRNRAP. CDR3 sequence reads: CASGLVPAYSNQPQHF. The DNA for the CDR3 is TGTGCTAGTGGTTTGGTACCAGCTTATAGCAATCAGCCCCAGCATTTT.